The 32 T cell receptor beta chains in this list originate from one sample, sequenced in a study of cytomegalovirus exposure and HLA in healthy donors. PCR employed 60 Vbeta and 13 Jbeta primers. The table came from immunoSEQ multiplex PCR; TCRdb's copy has only in-frame clones and leaves some out. In the table there are about 140,000 clones, roughly 80% of which are singletons. Sequenced: PBMCs. The origin of the receptors is a female donor in good health and CMV-seronegative.

The chain is built from TRBV6-5 and TRBJ2-2; D perhaps matches TRBD2 (5 bases). V lost 4 bases and J lost 6, with 12 bases in between. The CDR3 consists of 14 residues. Per germline, CDR1 MNHEY and CDR2 SVGAGI. CDR3 sequence reads: CASSFGGWAGELFF. The CDR3 DNA reads TGTGCCAGCAGTTTTGGAGGTTGGGCCGGGGAGCTGTTTTTT.

The chain joins TRBV5-5 to TRBJ2-7; the D gene is possibly TRBD2 (5 bases). Germline V gene data show CDR1 as SGHKS and CDR2 as YYEKEE (reference sequence). Trimming stripped 4 bases from V and 3 bases from J, with 11 bases between. This CDR3 has 13 amino acids. CDR3 sequence reads: CASSEIRGYEQYF. As DNA, the CDR3 is TGTGCCAGCAGCGAGATCCGGGGCTACGAGCAGTACTTC.

The chain has TRBV7-3 and TRBJ2-5; a possible D gene is TRBD2 (7 bases). This CDR3 is built from 14 residues. Trimming removed 2 bases from V and 7 bases from J, with 14 bases in between. Germline V gene data show CDR1 as SGHTA and CDR2 as FQGTGA. CDR3 in DNA: TGTGCCAGCAGCTTATCGGGAGGAGGGGGGACCCAGTACTTC. Its translation: CASSLSGGGGTQYF.

The chain is built from TRBV10-1 and TRBJ1-1; perhaps TRBD1 as D (5 bases). The CDR3 covers 14 residues. V lost 4 bases to trimming and J lost 2 bases, with 11 bases between them. CDR1 is WNHNN, CDR2 SYGVQD, per germline (reference sequence). CDR3 nucleotide sequence: TGCGCCAGCAGTGTCGGAGGGGAAAACACTGAAGCTTTCTTT. This sequence encodes CASSVGGENTEAFF.

The chain joins TRBV2 to TRBJ1-4; 9 bases are a match to TRBD1. The ends lost 6 bases at V and 8 bases at J; junction bases unmatched: 4. The CDR3 consists of 13 residues. Germline lookup yields CDR1 SNHLY and CDR2 FYNNEI. CDR3 loop: CASSRDREEKLFF. The CDR3 nucleotides are TGTGCCAGCAGCCGGGACAGGGAGGAAAAACTGTTTTTT.

CDR3 sequence (DNA): TGTGCCAGCAGCGGGGACACCGGGGAGCTGTTTTTT. Amino acids: CASSGDTGELFF. The chain has TRBV2 and TRBJ2-2; weak D call: TRBD2 (5 bases). The ends were cut back, 6 bases at V and 3 bases at J, with 5 bases in the middle. This CDR3 contains 12 residues. Per the germline V gene, CDR1 is SNHLY and CDR2 is FYNNEI.

The rearrangement joins TRBV5-4 to TRBJ2-5, with a tentative D call TRBD1 (6 bases). V gave up 4 bases and J gave up 1 base, with 11 bases separating them. The CDR3 contains 14 residues. In germline, CDR1 is SGHNT, CDR2 YYREEE (reference sequence). The CDR3 loop is CASSLDRSQETQYF. CDR3 nucleotide sequence: TGTGCCAGCAGCCTTGACAGGTCCCAAGAGACCCAGTACTTC.

This clone was seen more than once but under ten times. The gene calls are TRBV6-1 and TRBJ1-1, with TRBD1 matching over 7 bases. Germline V gene data show CDR1 as MNHNS and CDR2 as SASEGT. The J segment lost 9 bases and the V segment lost 1 base, leaving 5 bases of the junction unmatched. The CDR3 loop spans 13 amino acids. The CDR3 DNA reads TGTGCCAGCAGTGAAGGGACAGGCCAACAAGCTTTCTTT. As protein: CASSEGTGQQAFF.

This clone was seen only a few times. The chain is built from TRBV6-5 and TRBJ1-5, with D possibly TRBD1 on 6 matching bases. The CDR3 is 15 amino acids. V shed 8 bases and J shed 1 base, with 15 bases lying between them. Germline V gene sequence: CDR1 MNHEY, CDR2 SVGAGI. The CDR3 nucleotides read TGTGCCAGCTTTGAAGGGGGTAAAAGCAATCAGCCCCAGCATTTT. Translating it yields CASFEGGKSNQPQHF.

The chain uses TRBV5-6 and TRBJ2-5; D is perhaps TRBD1 (5 bases). Trimming took 2 bases from V and 9 from J, leaving 17 bases between them. Germline CDR1 is SGHDT and CDR2 is YYEEEE. This CDR3 contains 14 residues. Written as DNA, the CDR3 is TGTGCCAGCAGCTTCGTAGGGGCCTCAGGAGCCCAGTACTTC. Translated: CASSFVGASGAQYF.

The rearrangement joins TRBV5-1 to TRBJ1-2; D call uncertain. With 0 bases removed from V and 1 base from J, the gap between germline ends came to 4 bases. Germline loops: CDR1 SGHRS, CDR2 YFSETQ. This CDR3 spans 13 amino acids. In nucleotides, the CDR3 is TGCGCCAGCAGCTTGGTAGATAACTATGGCTACACCTTC. Its protein is CASSLVDNYGYTF. Complete variable domain (other parts from reference TRBV5-1 and TRBJ1-2): KAGVTQTPRYLIKTRGQQVTLSCSPISGHRSVSWYQQTPGQGLQFLFEYFSETQRNKGNFPGRFSGRQFSNSRSEMNVSTLELGDSALYLCASSLVDNYGYTFGSGTRLTVV.

J is TRBJ2-4 and V is TRBV23-1; 7 nucleotides line up with TRBD2. TRBV23-1 is classed as an ORF, of uncertain function. CDR3 size: 16 residues. The trim removed 4 bases at V and 5 bases at J, leaving 11 bases unmatched. In DNA, the CDR3 is TGCGCCAGCAGTCCAACCTGCACGGGGGGTCAAAACATTCAGTACTTC. Its protein product is CASSPTCTGGQNIQYF.

This chain links TRBV6-5 with TRBJ1-2, with 8 bases identical to TRBD1. Germline assignment: CDR1 MNHEY and CDR2 SVGAGI. CDR3 length: 13 amino acids. V was pared by 8 bases and J by 1 base, with 3 bases of the junction left unmatched. CDR3 bases: TGTGCCAGCTCCGGACAGGGTAACTATGGCTACACCTTC. It encodes CASSGQGNYGYTF.

The chain has TRBV25-1 and TRBJ1-1; D is ambiguous. The CDR3 is 13 residues long. Per the germline V gene, CDR1 is MGHDK and CDR2 is SYGVNS. V was pared by 1 base and J by 6 bases, with 9 bases between. The CDR3 protein is CASSESPGSEAFF. The CDR3 DNA is TGTGCCAGCAGTGAATCCCCAGGATCTGAAGCTTTCTTT.

The rearrangement uses TRBV6-5 and TRBJ1-1; perhaps TRBD1 as D (5 bases). Germline V lookup: CDR1 MNHEY, CDR2 SVGAGI. V was cut by 2 bases and J by 3 bases, with 13 bases left in between. This CDR3 is 15 amino acids long. Here the CDR3 DNA reads TGTGCCAGCAGTTACGTGGCAGGGAGGGACACTGAAGCTTTCTTT. Amino acids: CASSYVAGRDTEAFF.

The DNA for the CDR3 is TGTGCCAGCATCCGAGAGGGCGCGCATGGCTACACCTTC. Its translation is CASIREGAHGYTF. The rearrangement uses TRBV2 and TRBJ1-2; no clear D gene. Per germline, CDR1 SNHLY and CDR2 FYNNEI. V was trimmed by 7 bases and J by 6 bases, leaving 15 bases between them. This CDR3 comprises 13 residues.

This clone was observed a handful of times. The chain employs TRBV7-9 and TRBJ1-2, with 7 nucleotides matching TRBD1. Germline values: CDR1 SEHNR, CDR2 FQNEAQ (reference sequence). This CDR3 is 15 amino acids long. The J segment lost 2 bases and the V segment lost 4 bases, leaving 7 bases of the junction unmatched. The CDR3 loop reads CASSSWTGANYGYTF. The CDR3 DNA reads as TGTGCCAGCAGCTCCTGGACAGGCGCCAACTATGGCTACACCTTC.

On this clone: Other DNA variants within this sample encode the same CDR3. This sequence joins TRBV18 and TRBJ1-1, with 9 bases fitting TRBD1. This CDR3 is 15 amino acids long. CDR1 KGHSH and CDR2 LQKENI come from the germline V gene. Germline trimming cut 3 bases from V and 0 bases from J; bases unmatched to any gene: 2. The CDR3 sequence is CASSPGQGMNTEAFF. CDR3 nucleotide sequence: TGTGCCAGCTCACCGGGACAGGGAATGAACACTGAAGCTTTCTTT.

The rearrangement joins TRBV29-1 to TRBJ1-4, with TRBD1 identical over 7 bases. V was clipped by 7 bases and J by 5 bases; unmatched bases: 7. The CDR3 totals 13 residues. The germline CDR1 and CDR2 sequences are SQVTM and ANQGSEA. In nucleotides, the CDR3 is TGCAGCGGCGGGGACAGCACAAATGAAAAACTGTTTTTT. Translated: CSGGDSTNEKLFF.

This clone showed up just a few times. The chain has TRBV2 and TRBJ1-1; 8 nucleotides agree with TRBD1. In germline, CDR1 is SNHLY, CDR2 FYNNEI. The CDR3 loop spans 15 amino acids. With 3 bases clipped from V and 4 bases from J, the junction kept 7 bases outside the gene matches. The CDR3 DNA reads as TGTGCCAGCAGTGATAAGTCAGGGGGCTCCACTGAAGCTTTCTTT. Amino acid sequence: CASSDKSGGSTEAFF.

Details on this clone: An end of the junction differs from the germline gene, which may be a read error. This chain joins TRBV11-2 and TRBJ2-1; TRBD2 agrees at 8 bases. Looked up from germline, CDR1 is SGHAT and CDR2 is FQNNGV. The CDR3 is 14 residues long. The CDR3 protein is CTSSLAGRGDEQFF. In nucleotides, the CDR3 is TGTACCAGCAGCTTAGCGGGGAGGGGCGATGAGCAGTTCTTC.

This clone came up once. The rearrangement links TRBV5-1 to TRBJ1-2; TRBD1 is a possible D gene (6 bases). Trimming removed 4 bases from V and 4 bases from J, with 17 bases in between. Germline-derived CDR1 and CDR2 are SGHRS and YFSETQ. This CDR3 spans 15 amino acids. The CDR3 DNA reads TGCGCCAGCAGCCGGGGGGACAACCACCCCTATGGCTACACCTTC. This translates into CASSRGDNHPYGYTF.

This chain connects TRBV5-1 to TRBJ2-3; TRBD1 matches 10 bases. The CDR3 sequence is 14 residues long. V lost 4 bases to trimming and J lost 4 bases; unmatched junction nucleotides: 3. Per germline, CDR1 SGHRS and CDR2 YFSETQ. CDR3: CASSRGQGSDTQYF. The CDR3 coding sequence is TGCGCCAGCAGCCGGGGACAGGGGTCAGATACGCAGTATTTT.

J is TRBJ1-2 and V is TRBV11-3, with 7 positions matching TRBD1. Germline lookup yields CDR1 SGHNT and CDR2 YENEEA. The CDR3 is made up of 13 amino acids. With 5 bases clipped from V and 7 bases from J, the junction kept 7 bases outside the gene matches. CDR3: CASSLTGEGGYTF. The CDR3 DNA reads as TGTGCCAGCAGCCTCACAGGGGAAGGTGGCTACACCTTC.

The chain employs TRBV5-1 and TRBJ2-7; 7 bases match TRBD1. The CDR3 is 15 residues long. Unmatched junction bases numbered 7, after V lost 1 base and J lost 3 bases. CDR1 and CDR2 from the germline V gene are SGHRS and YFSETQ. This CDR3 is CASSLTGQDFYEQYF. Here the CDR3 DNA reads TGCGCCAGCAGCTTGACAGGACAGGACTTCTACGAGCAGTACTTC.

V is TRBV7-2 and J is TRBJ2-1, with 7 bases aligning to TRBD2. Per germline, CDR1 SGHTA and CDR2 FQGNSA. The CDR3 spans 12 residues. Germline trimming cut 4 bases from V and 9 bases from J; bases unmatched to any gene: 3. The CDR3 is CASSSGGSEQFF. The DNA for the CDR3 is TGTGCCAGCAGCTCCGGGGGGAGTGAGCAGTTCTTC.

The rearrangement uses TRBV30 and TRBJ2-2, with TRBD2 as a possible D gene (7 bases). The germline V gene encodes CDR1 GTSNPN and CDR2 SVGIG (reference sequence). V shed 4 bases and J shed 0 bases, with 12 bases lying between them. CDR3 length: 15 amino acids. The CDR3 coding sequence is TGTGCCTGGACGGGGGGCAGGGCGAACACCGGGGAGCTGTTTTTT. Translation: CAWTGGRANTGELFF.

The chain combines TRBV4-2 with TRBJ1-5, with 7 bases lining up with TRBD1. The V and J ends lost 0 bases and 13 bases, in that order; junction bases with no gene match: 6. This CDR3 comprises 13 residues. Germline assignment: CDR1 LGHNA and CDR2 YNFKEQ. CDR3 sequence: CASSQEKGANQHF. CDR3 coding DNA: TGTGCCAGCAGCCAAGAAAAGGGGGCTAATCAGCATTTT.

This clone was seen just once. The gene calls are TRBV7-8 and TRBJ1-1; D remains ambiguous. The CDR3 length is 15 residues. In germline, CDR1 is SGHVS, CDR2 FQNEAQ. Deletions cut 4 bases from V and 0 bases from J, with 12 bases between. CDR3 in amino acids: CASSWEVLMNTEAFF. The CDR3 nucleotides read TGTGCCAGCAGCTGGGAGGTCCTCATGAACACTGAAGCTTTCTTT. The whole variable domain, filled in from reference TRBV7-8 and TRBJ1-1, reads GAGVSQSPRYKVAKRGQDVALRCDPISGHVSLFWYQQALGQGPEFLTYFQNEAQLDKSGLPSDRFFAERPEGSVSTLKIQRTQQEDSAVYLCASSWEVLMNTEAFFGQGTRLTVV.

The J gene is TRBJ2-3, the V gene TRBV15, with a possible D match to TRBD2 (6 bases). Germline CDR1 LNHNV, CDR2 YYDKDF (reference sequence). The CDR3 has 16 residues. V dropped 0 bases and J dropped 4 bases, with 14 bases sitting between them. The CDR3 DNA reads TGTGCCACCAGCAGAGAAGCGGGCTCCGGTTCAGATACGCAGTATTTT. It encodes CATSREAGSGSDTQYF.

The CDR3 DNA follows: TGCGCCAGCAGCTTGGTACTAGCGGGGAACACCGGGGAGCTGTTTTTT. It translates to CASSLVLAGNTGELFF. The chain recombines TRBV5-1 with TRBJ2-2; 9 bases map to TRBD2. V gave up 0 bases and J gave up 1 base; unmatched junction bases: 1. This CDR3 is 16 amino acids long. CDR1 and CDR2 from the germline V gene are SGHRS and YFSETQ. The entire variable domain, with the rest obtained from reference TRBV5-1 and TRBJ2-2, is as follows: KAGVTQTPRYLIKTRGQQVTLSCSPISGHRSVSWYQQTPGQGLQFLFEYFSETQRNKGNFPGRFSGRQFSNSRSEMNVSTLELGDSALYLCASSLVLAGNTGELFFGEGSRLTVL.

The V and J genes are TRBV2 and TRBJ1-1; weak D call: TRBD1 (5 bases). CDR3 length: 12 residues. Germline CDR1 SNHLY, CDR2 FYNNEI. Trimming stripped 6 bases from V and 5 bases from J, with 10 bases between. CDR3 loop: CASRRGETEAFF. In DNA form, the CDR3 reads TGTGCCAGCAGGCGGGGGGAAACTGAAGCTTTCTTT.